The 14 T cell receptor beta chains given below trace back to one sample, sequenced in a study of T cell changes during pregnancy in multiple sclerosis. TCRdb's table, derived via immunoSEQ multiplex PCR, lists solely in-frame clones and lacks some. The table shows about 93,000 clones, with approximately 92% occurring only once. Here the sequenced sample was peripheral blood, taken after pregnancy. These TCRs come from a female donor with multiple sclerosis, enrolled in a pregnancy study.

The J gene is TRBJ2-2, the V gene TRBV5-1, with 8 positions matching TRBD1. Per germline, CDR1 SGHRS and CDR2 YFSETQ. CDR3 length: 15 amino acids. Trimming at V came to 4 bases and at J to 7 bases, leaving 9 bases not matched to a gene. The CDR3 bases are TGCGCCAGCAGCCCTACGGGACAGGTCCGCGGGGAGCTGTTTTTT. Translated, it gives CASSPTGQVRGELFF.

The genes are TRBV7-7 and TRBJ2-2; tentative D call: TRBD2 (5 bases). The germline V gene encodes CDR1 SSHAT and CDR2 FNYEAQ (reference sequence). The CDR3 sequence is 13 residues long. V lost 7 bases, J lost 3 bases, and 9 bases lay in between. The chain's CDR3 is CASTREYTGELFF. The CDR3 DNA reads TGTGCCAGCACGAGGGAATACACCGGGGAGCTGTTTTTT. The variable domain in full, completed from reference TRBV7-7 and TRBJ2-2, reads GAGVSQSPRYKVTKRGQDVTLRCDPISSHATLYWYQQALGQGPEFLTYFNYEAQPDKSGLPSDRFSAERPEGSISTLTIQRTEQRDSAMYRCASTREYTGELFFGEGSRLTVL.

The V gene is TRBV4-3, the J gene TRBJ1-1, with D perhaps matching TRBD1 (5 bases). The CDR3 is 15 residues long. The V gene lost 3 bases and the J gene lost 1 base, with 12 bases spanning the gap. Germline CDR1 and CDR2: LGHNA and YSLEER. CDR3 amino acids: CASSHHRDSNTEAFF. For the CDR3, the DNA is TGCGCCAGCAGCCACCATAGGGACTCGAACACTGAAGCTTTCTTT.

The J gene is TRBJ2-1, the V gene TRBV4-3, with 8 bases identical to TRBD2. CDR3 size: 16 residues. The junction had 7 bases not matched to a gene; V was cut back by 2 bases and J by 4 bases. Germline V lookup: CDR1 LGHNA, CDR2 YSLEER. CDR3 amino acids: CASSQSGLAGYNEQFF. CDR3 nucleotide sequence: TGCGCCAGCAGCCAATCCGGATTAGCGGGGTACAATGAGCAGTTCTTC.

The CDR3 DNA reads TGTGCCAGCAGTGAGGGGGGACTAGCCTACGAGCAGTACTTC. Its protein product is CASSEGGLAYEQYF. The rearrangement joins TRBV6-1 to TRBJ2-7; 8 bases are shared with TRBD2. This CDR3 has 14 residues. Looked up from germline, CDR1 is MNHNS and CDR2 is SASEGT. The J segment lost 2 bases and the V segment lost 3 bases, leaving 3 bases of the junction unmatched.

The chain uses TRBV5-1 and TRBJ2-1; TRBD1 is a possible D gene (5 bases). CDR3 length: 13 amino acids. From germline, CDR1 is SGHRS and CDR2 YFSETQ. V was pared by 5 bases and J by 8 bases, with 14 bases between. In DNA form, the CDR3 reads TGCGCCAGCAGTCGAAGTGGGGCGGATGAGCAGTTCTTC. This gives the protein CASSRSGADEQFF.

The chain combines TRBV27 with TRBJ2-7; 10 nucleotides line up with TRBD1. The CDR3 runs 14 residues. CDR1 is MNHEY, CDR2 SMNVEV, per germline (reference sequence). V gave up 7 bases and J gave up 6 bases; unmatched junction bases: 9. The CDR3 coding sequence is TGTGCCAGCATCCCCGGGACAGGGGTGTCCGAGCAGTACTTC. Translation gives CASIPGTGVSEQYF.

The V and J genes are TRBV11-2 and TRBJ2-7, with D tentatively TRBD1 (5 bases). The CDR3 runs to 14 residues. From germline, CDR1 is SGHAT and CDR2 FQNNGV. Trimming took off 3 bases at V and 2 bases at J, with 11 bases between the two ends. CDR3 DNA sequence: TGTGCCAGCAGCTTTATTACAGGTGCCTACGAGCAGTACTTC. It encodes CASSFITGAYEQYF. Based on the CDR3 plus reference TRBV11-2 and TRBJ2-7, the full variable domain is EAGVAQSPRYKIIEKRQSVAFWCNPISGHATLYWYQQILGQGPKLLIQFQNNGVVDDSQLPKDRFSAERLKGVDSTLKIQPAKLEDSAVYLCASSFITGAYEQYFGPGTRLTVT.

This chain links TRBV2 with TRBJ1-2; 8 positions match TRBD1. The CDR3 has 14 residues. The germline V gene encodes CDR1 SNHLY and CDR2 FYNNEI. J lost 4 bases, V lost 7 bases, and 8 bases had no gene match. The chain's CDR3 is CASTADREAYGYTF. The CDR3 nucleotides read TGTGCCAGCACCGCGGACAGGGAAGCCTATGGCTACACCTTC.

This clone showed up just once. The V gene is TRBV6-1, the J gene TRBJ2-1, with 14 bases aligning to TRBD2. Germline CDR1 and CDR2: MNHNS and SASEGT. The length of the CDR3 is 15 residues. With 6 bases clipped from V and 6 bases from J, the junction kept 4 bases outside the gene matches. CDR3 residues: CASRRGLAGGNEQFF. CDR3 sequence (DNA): TGTGCCAGCAGGCGAGGACTAGCGGGGGGCAATGAGCAGTTCTTC.

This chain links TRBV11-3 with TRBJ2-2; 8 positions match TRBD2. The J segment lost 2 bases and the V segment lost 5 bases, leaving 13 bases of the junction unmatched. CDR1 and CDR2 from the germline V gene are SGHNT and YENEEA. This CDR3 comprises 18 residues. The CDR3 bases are TGTGCCAGCAGCGGCGTTCTAGCGGGCCCAATTAACACCGGGGAGCTGTTTTTT. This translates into CASSGVLAGPINTGELFF.

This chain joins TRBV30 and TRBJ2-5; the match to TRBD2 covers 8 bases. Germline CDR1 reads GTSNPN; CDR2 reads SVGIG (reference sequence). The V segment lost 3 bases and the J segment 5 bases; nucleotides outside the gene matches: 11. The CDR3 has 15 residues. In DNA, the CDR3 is TGTGCCTGGAGGACCTCGGGAGGGGATTGGGAGACCCAGTACTTC. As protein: CAWRTSGGDWETQYF.

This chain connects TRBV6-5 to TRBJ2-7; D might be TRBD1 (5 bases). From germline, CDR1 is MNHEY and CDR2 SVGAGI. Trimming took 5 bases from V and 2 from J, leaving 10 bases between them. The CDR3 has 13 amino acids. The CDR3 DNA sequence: TGTGCCAGCAGTCACAGGAAAACCTACGAGCAGTACTTC. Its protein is CASSHRKTYEQYF.

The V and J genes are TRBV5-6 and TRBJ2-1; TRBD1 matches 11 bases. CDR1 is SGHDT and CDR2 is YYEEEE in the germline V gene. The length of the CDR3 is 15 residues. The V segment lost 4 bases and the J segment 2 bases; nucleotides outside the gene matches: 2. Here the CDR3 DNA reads TGTGCCAGCAGCGGGGGACAGGGGGCCTACAATGAGCAGTTCTTC. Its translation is CASSGGQGAYNEQFF.